This T cell receptor beta chain was captured in a study of post-analysis software for immune sequencing data. Study-level results: About five TRBV segments appeared more often in patients than in controls, and TRBV5-6, TRBV5-1 and TRBV20-1 were among these.

Germline V gives CDR1 SGDLS, CDR2 YYNGEE. This CDR3 has 15 amino acids. This clonotype was detected only once. Its antigen remains unidentified. An end of the junction does not agree with germline; a read error may underlie this. TCR beta cDNA libraries included unique molecular identifiers. A few hundred thousand cDNA molecules came from approximately 1 to 10 million T cells. TCRdb analysed the PCR reads with MiXCR anew, one entry per CDR3 protein. The profile covers about 460,000 distinct CDR3 sequences, with around 40% appearing a single time and 12% taken by the ten largest. The chain carries TRBV9 and TRBJ2-1; TRBD2 aligns across 7 bases. Source material: blood. The TCR sequence derives from a girl between 5 and 17 years old with multiple sclerosis. CDR3 DNA: TGTGTCAGCAGCGGGGACTACCTCGACTACAATGAGCAGTTCTTC. Its protein is CVSSGDYLDYNEQFF. Filled out from reference TRBV9 and TRBJ2-1, the complete variable domain reads DSGVTQTPKHLITATGQRVTLRCSPRSGDLSVYWYQQSLDQGLQFLIQYYNGEERAKGNILERFSAQQFPDLHSELNLSSLELGDSALYFCVSSGDYLDYNEQFFGPGTRLTVL.